The source of this T cell receptor beta chain is a study of identical twins. Study findings and constraints: Donors were not followed over many years; analysis was cross-sectional.

TCRdb reprocessed the 5' RACE reads via MiXCR and lists one record per CDR3 protein. The repertoire has 400,000 or so distinct CDR3 sequences, approximately 9.1% of them found once; the top ten carry 8.5% to 10%. There are a few counts of this clonotype. No antigen is known for it. The TCR was taken from a woman aged 45-65 years in good health. The sequenced sample was naive T cells sorted from blood.

The CDR3 sequence is CATSDNSGRPDFYGYTF. The CDR3 nucleotides are TGTGCCACCAGTGACAACTCCGGGAGGCCGGATTTCTATGGCTACACCTTC. The chain has TRBV24-1 and TRBJ1-2; D remains unclear. Trimming stripped 4 bases from V and 4 bases from J, with 21 bases between. This CDR3 region has 17 residues. Germline V gene lookup returns CDR1 KGHDR and CDR2 SFDVKD.